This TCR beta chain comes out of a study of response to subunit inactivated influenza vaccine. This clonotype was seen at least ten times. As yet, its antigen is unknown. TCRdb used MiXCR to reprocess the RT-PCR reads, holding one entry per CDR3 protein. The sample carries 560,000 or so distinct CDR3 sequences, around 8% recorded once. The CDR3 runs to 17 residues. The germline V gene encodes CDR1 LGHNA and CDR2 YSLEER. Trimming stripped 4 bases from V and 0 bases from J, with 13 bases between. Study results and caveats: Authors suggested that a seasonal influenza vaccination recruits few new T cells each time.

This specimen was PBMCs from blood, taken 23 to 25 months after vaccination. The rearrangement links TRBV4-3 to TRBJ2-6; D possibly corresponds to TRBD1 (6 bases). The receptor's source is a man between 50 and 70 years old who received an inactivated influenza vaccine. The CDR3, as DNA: TGCGCCAGCAGCCTTGGGACACCCAGCTCTGGGGCCAACGTCCTGACTTTC. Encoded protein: CASSLGTPSSGANVLTF.